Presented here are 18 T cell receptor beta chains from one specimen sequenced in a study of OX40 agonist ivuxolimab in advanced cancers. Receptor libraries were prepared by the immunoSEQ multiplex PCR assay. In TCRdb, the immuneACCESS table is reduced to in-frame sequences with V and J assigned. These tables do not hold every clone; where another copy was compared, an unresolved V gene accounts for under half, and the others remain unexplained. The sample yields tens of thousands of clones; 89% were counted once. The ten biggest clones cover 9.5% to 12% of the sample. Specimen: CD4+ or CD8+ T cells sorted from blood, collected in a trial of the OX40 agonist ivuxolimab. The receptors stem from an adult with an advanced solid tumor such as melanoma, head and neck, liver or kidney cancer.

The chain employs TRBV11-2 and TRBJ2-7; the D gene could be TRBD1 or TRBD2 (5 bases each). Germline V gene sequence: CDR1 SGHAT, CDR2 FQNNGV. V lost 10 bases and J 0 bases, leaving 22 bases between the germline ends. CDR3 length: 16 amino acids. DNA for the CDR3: TGTGCCACCTCCCAGGCTGTGGGACCCAGCTCCTACGAGCAGTACTTC. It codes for CATSQAVGPSSYEQYF.

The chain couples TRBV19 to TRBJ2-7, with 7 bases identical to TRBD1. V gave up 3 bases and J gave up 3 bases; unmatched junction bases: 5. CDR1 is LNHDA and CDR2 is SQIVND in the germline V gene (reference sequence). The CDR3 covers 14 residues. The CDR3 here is CASSIGQGDYEQYF. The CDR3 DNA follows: TGTGCCAGTAGTATCGGTCAGGGGGACTACGAGCAGTACTTC.

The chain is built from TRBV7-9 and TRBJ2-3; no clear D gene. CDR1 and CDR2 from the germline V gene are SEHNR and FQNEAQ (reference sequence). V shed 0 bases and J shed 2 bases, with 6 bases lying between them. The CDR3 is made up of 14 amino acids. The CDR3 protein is CASSLAQSTDTQYF. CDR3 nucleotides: TGTGCCAGCAGCTTAGCGCAGTCCACAGATACGCAGTATTTT.

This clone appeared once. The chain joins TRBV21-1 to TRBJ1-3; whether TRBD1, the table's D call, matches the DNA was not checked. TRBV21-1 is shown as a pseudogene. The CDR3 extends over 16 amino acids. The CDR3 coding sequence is TGTGCCAGCAGCGAGGACAGGCCAACGAGGGGAAACACCATATATTTT. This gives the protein CASSEDRPTRGNTIYF.

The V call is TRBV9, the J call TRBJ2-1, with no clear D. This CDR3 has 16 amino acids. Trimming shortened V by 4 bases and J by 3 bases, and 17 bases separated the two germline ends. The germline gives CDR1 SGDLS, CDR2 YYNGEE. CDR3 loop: CASSSARPEDYNEQFF. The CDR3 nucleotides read TGTGCCAGCAGCTCCGCCAGACCTGAGGACTACAATGAGCAGTTCTTC.

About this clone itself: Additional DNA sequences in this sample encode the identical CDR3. The chain's CDR3 is CASSIARGPNYGYTF. The CDR3 nucleotides read TGTGCCAGTAGTATAGCCAGGGGACCTAACTATGGCTACACCTTC. The chain uses TRBV19 and TRBJ1-2; D is perhaps TRBD1 (6 bases). Trimming cost V 1 base and J 0 bases, with 9 bases left between them. The CDR3 is 15 residues long. Per the germline V gene, CDR1 is LNHDA and CDR2 is SQIVND (reference sequence).

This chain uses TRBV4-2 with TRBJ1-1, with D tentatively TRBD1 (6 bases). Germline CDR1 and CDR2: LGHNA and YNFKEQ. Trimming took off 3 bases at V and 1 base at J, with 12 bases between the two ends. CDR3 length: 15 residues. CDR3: CASSQVSQGNTEAFF. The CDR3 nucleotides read TGTGCCAGCAGCCAGGTATCACAGGGGAACACTGAAGCTTTCTTT.

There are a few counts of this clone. The CDR3 DNA is TGTGCCAGCAGTCCCGGGGGGGGGACAAGCCACTACGAGCAGTACTTC. It yields the protein CASSPGGGTSHYEQYF. This chain joins TRBV27 and TRBJ2-7; 8 positions match TRBD2. Trimming cost V 5 bases and J 3 bases; bases outside gene matches: 12. The CDR3 runs 16 residues. The germline gives CDR1 MNHEY, CDR2 SMNVEV (reference sequence).

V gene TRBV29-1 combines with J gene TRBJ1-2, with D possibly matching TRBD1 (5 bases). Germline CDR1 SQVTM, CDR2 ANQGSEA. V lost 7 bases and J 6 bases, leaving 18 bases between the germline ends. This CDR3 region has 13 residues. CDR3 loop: CSAGPRIGDGYTF. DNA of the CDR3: TGCAGCGCGGGACCTCGGATTGGTGATGGCTACACCTTC.

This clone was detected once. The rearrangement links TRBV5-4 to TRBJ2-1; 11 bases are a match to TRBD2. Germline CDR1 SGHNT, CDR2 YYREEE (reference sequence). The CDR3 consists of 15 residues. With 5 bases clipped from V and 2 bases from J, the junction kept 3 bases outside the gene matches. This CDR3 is CASSLTSGAYNEQFF. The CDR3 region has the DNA TGTGCCAGCAGTTTGACTAGCGGGGCCTACAATGAGCAGTTCTTC.

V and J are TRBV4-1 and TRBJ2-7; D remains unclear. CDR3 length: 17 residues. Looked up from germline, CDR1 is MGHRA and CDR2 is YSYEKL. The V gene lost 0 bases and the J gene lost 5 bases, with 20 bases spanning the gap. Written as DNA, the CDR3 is TGCGCCAGCAGCCAAGAGGGCAGGTTCGTGGCTATGAACGAGCAGTACTTC. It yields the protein CASSQEGRFVAMNEQYF.

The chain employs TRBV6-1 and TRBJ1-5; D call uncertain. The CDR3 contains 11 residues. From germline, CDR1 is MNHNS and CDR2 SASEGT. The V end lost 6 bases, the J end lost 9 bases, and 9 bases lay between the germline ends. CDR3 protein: CASRHEGPQHF. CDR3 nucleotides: TGTGCCAGCAGACACGAGGGGCCCCAGCATTTT.

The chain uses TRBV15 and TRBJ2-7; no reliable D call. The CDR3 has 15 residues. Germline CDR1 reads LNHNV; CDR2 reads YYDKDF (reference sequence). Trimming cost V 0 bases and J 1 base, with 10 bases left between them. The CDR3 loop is CATSREWVTSYEQYF. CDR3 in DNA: TGTGCCACCAGCAGAGAGTGGGTTACTTCCTACGAGCAGTACTTC.

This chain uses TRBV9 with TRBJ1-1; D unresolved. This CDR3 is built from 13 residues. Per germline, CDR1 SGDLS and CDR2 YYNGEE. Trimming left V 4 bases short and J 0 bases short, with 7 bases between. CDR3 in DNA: TGTGCCAGCAGCCCGCTCATGAACACTGAAGCTTTCTTT. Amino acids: CASSPLMNTEAFF.

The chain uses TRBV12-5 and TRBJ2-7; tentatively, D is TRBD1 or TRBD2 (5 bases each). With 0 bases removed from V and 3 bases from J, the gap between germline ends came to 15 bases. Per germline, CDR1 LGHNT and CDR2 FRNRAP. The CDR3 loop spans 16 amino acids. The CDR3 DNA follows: TGTGCTAGTGGTTTGGTACTGGCAGGGACCCTCTACGAGCAGTACTTC. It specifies CASGLVLAGTLYEQYF.

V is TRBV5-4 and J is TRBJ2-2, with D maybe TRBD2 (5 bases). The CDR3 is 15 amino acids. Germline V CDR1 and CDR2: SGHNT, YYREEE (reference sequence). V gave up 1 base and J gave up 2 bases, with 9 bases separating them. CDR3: CASSLKGVNTGELFF. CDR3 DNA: TGTGCCAGCAGCTTGAAGGGAGTCAACACCGGGGAGCTGTTTTTT. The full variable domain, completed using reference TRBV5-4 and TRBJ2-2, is ETGVTQSPTHLIKTRGQQVTLRCSSQSGHNTVSWYQQALGQGPQFIFQYYREEENGRGNFPPRFSGLQFPNYSSELNVNALELDDSALYLCASSLKGVNTGELFFGEGSRLTVL.

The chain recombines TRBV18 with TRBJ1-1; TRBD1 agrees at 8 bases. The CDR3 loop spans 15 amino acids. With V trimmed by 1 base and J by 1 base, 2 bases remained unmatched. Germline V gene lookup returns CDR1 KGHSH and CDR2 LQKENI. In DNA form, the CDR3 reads TGTGCCAGCTCACCACGGGACAGGAGGAACACTGAAGCTTTCTTT. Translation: CASSPRDRRNTEAFF. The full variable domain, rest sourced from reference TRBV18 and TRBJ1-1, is NAGVMQNPRHLVRRRGQEARLRCSPMKGHSHVYWYRQLPEEGLKFMVYLQKENIIDESGMPKERFSAEFPKEGPSILRIQQVVRGDSAAYFCASSPRDRRNTEAFFGQGTRLTVV.

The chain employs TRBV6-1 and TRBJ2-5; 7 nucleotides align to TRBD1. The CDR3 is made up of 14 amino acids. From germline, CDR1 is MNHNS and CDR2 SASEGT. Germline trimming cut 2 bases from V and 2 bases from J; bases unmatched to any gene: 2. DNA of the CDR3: TGTGCCAGCAGTGAACCGGGACAGCAAGAGACCCAGTACTTC. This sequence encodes CASSEPGQQETQYF.